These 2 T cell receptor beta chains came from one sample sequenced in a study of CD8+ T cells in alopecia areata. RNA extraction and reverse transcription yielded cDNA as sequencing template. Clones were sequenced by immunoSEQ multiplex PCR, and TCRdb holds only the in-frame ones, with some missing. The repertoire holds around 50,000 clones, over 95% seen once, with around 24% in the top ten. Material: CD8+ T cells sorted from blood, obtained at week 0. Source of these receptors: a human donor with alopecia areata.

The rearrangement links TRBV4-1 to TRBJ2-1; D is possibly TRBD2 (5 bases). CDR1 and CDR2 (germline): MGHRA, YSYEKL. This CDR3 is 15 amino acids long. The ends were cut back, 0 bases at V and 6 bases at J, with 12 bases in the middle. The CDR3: CASSQDPGYLNEQFF. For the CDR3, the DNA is TGCGCCAGCAGCCAAGACCCGGGATACCTCAATGAGCAGTTCTTC.

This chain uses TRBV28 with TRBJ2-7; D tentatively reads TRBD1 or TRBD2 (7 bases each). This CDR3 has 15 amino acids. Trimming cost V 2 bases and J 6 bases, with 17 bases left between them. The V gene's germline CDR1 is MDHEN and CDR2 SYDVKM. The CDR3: CASSLPPGGGCEQYF. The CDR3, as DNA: TGTGCCAGCAGTTTACCACCAGGGGGGGGCTGCGAGCAGTACTTC.